This entry concerns a single T cell receptor (beta chain). Its specific antigen is unknown. Per-base quality was not reported, and no clone a single base away is much larger than it. The data derive from a study of blood T cell repertoires in COVID-19 (TCRdb year 2020). About the study as a whole: Collaborator samples came from the United States, Italy and Spain and covered acute and convalescent phases of COVID-19. The dataset comprised deeply sampled blood TCRbeta repertoires from subjects exposed to, actively infected with, or recovered from COVID-19. The material from the prospective study consisted of cDNA or gDNA derived from T cells, B-cell-depleted T cells, or PBMCs. The repertoires were made available in a free public database intended to serve as a resource for research on the immune response to SARS-CoV-2. Samples were obtained from the ongoing ImmuneRACE study (first 160 participants) and from some 1,200 subjects provided by 6 global collaborators. Where available, HLA class I and class II types were taken from metadata supplied by the sample provider and were not determined by assay-based typing. A de-identified subject ID, COVID-19 status, age in years and sex were almost always included in the sample metadata. Here is what the overall study found, with its caveats: The quantity of clinical and demographic metadata differed by source and by participant and was supplied without curation.

CDR1 and CDR2, looked up from the germline V gene (reference sequence), are LNHDA and SQIVND. The CDR3 contains 13 residues, cysteine and phenylalanine counted. Just CDR3 DNA is preserved here, 39 bases in frame from base 1. The junction shows trimming of 5 bases on V and 5 bases on J, plus 12 bases between the germline ends. TCRbeta CDR3 regions were amplified from genomic DNA by means of the immunoSEQ Assay, a bias-controlled multiplex PCR. Regarding the original processing steps: The number of nucleated cells in each sample was estimated by amplification of reference gene primers within the assay. Sequence reads were collapsed and filtered to measure the absolute abundance of every unique TCRbeta CDR3 rearrangement. Productive Simpson clonality was computed per sample as the square root of Simpson's diversity index over productive rearrangements. The table was pulled from immuneACCESS by TCRdb, which kept in-frame rearrangements only. Such tables lose some clones; where checked, under half of the loss comes from unresolved V genes, and the rest has no known cause. That table furnishes V, J and clone size, whereas the DNA furnished D and trimming. In this sample the table shows some 380,000 clones, roughly 90% of which occur a single time. 2% to 2.5% of the sample rests with the top ten.

In the prospective study, participants were about 18 to 89 years old, resided in around 25 geographic areas of the United States, and were enrolled through a virtual design. In the prospective study, cohorts were assigned on the basis of participant-reported clinical history obtained from a screening survey and a study questionnaire. Mobile phlebotomists in the prospective study collected whole blood, serum and a nasopharyngeal or oropharyngeal swab from every participant. Participants in the prospective study had the option to provide additional blood draws and questionnaires over a roughly 2-month period. Before DNA extraction, prospective study blood samples were shipped either frozen or at room temperature.

The V and J genes are TRBV19 and TRBJ2-5; the D region possibly corresponds to TRBD1 (6 bases align). The sequenced material came from PBMCs or T cells enriched from blood (not recorded which). This TCR was recovered from a woman in her 40s with acute COVID-19. CDR3 sequence: CASSQGRGETQYF. In nucleotide form, the sequence is TGTGCCAGTAGTCAGGGAAGGGGGGAGACCCAGTACTTC.